The 7 T cell receptor beta chains below come from one sample, sequenced in a study of OX40 agonist ivuxolimab in advanced cancers. TCRdb keeps only in-frame clones here, not all; method: immunoSEQ multiplex PCR. The top ten hold less than 0.35% of the sample, which has approximately 80,000 clones, less than 95% seen once. The input for sequencing was CD4+ or CD8+ T cells sorted from blood, taken in a trial of the OX40 agonist ivuxolimab. The receptors here all came from an adult with an advanced solid tumor such as melanoma, head and neck, liver or kidney cancer.

The table lists this clone with a few counts. The V gene is TRBV6-5, the J gene TRBJ1-1, with D unresolved. Trimming took off 0 bases at V and 1 base at J, with 6 bases between the two ends. Germline lookup yields CDR1 MNHEY and CDR2 SVGAGI. The CDR3 contains 14 residues. The CDR3 spells CASSYSWGNTEAFF. The CDR3 bases are TGTGCCAGCAGTTACTCATGGGGGAACACTGAAGCTTTCTTT.

The chain employs TRBV5-1 and TRBJ1-2, with 7 bases aligning to TRBD1. The V gene end was trimmed by 1 base and the J gene end by 6 bases; junction bases not matched to a gene: 3. The CDR3 loop spans 13 amino acids. Germline lookup yields CDR1 SGHRS and CDR2 YFSETQ. CDR3 nucleotide sequence: TGCGCCAGCAGCTTGTGGCAGGGGGATGGCTACACCTTC. Translating it yields CASSLWQGDGYTF.

This clone was seen a single time. This chain joins TRBV7-6 and TRBJ2-1; D uncertain. V lost 1 base and J 6 bases, leaving 19 bases between the germline ends. Germline values: CDR1 SGHVS, CDR2 FNYEAQ. The CDR3 runs 17 residues. This chain's CDR3 is CASSLGSRPGYGNEQFF. CDR3 sequence (DNA): TGTGCCAGCAGCTTAGGGTCGCGGCCCGGGTACGGCAATGAGCAGTTCTTC.

This chain links TRBV10-3 with TRBJ1-2, with TRBD1 as a possible D gene (5 bases). Trimming pared 1 base from V and 0 bases from J, leaving 15 bases between. The germline CDR1 and CDR2 sequences are ENHRY and SYGVKD. The CDR3 extends over 17 amino acids. CDR3 sequence reads: CAISEYTGTGTNYGYTF. CDR3 nucleotide sequence: TGTGCCATCAGTGAGTATACAGGTACCGGGACTAACTATGGCTACACCTTC.

The chain has TRBV28 and TRBJ1-2; 10 nucleotides align to TRBD1. Trimming removed 6 bases from V and 8 bases from J; junction bases left unmatched: 15. The V gene's germline CDR1 is MDHEN and CDR2 SYDVKM. This CDR3 is 16 amino acids long. The CDR3 region is CASRAPGQGKAWGYTF. In DNA, the CDR3 is TGTGCCAGCAGGGCCCCGGGACAGGGGAAGGCGTGGGGCTACACCTTC.

This chain uses TRBV27 with TRBJ1-4, with 9 positions matching TRBD1. The length of the CDR3 is 16 residues. With V trimmed by 1 base and J by 7 bases, 7 bases remained unmatched. CDR1 and CDR2 from the germline V gene are MNHEY and SMNVEV (reference sequence). The CDR3 loop reads CASSLLRGQGGEKLFF. DNA of the CDR3: TGTGCCAGCAGTTTATTAAGGGGACAGGGAGGTGAAAAACTGTTTTTT.

V gene TRBV7-2 combines with J gene TRBJ2-4, with 7 bases lining up with TRBD2. Trimming took 1 base from V and 0 from J; bases not matched to a gene: 3. This CDR3 has 16 amino acids. Germline loops: CDR1 SGHTA, CDR2 FQGNSA. CDR3 sequence: CASSLVAGVAKNIQYF. DNA of the CDR3: TGTGCCAGCAGCTTAGTTGCGGGGGTAGCCAAAAACATTCAGTACTTC.